The 12 T cell receptor beta chains reported below all come from one sample, sequenced in a study of T cells in women clearing cervical HPV infection. Libraries were prepared by immunoSEQ multiplex PCR; TCRdb keeps only in-frame clonotypes and omits some of them. Its table lists more than 20,000 clones. Sequencing was done on a sample of blood buffy coat. Receptors were obtained from a woman between 18 and 70 years old with a cervical HPV16 infection that either progressed to CIN3+ or cleared (not recorded which).

About this clone: The CDR3 end falls 3 residues outside the read, so it is completed with the germline J gene. The rearrangement links TRBV5-4 to TRBJ1-6; D is possibly TRBD1 (5 bases). There are 16 residues in the CDR3. V was pared by 2 bases and J by 6 bases, with 15 bases between. Germline V CDR1 and CDR2: SGHNT, YYREEE (reference sequence). The sequenced CDR3 bases are TGTGCCAGCAGCTTACTGTCGGCAGGGAGTAATTCACCC. Translation: CASSLLSAGSNSP. The whole CDR3 sequence reads CASSLLSAGSNSPLHF.

To note about this clone: The read terminates 3 residues before the CDR3 end, so the remaining end is supplied by the germline J gene. The genes are TRBV10-3 and TRBJ2-5; 7 nucleotides match TRBD1. The germline V gene encodes CDR1 ENHRY and CDR2 SYGVKD. The CDR3 covers 14 residues. Germline trimming cut 6 bases from V and 1 base from J; bases unmatched to any gene: 5. This CDR3 is CAIRGTEIQETQYF. The part of the CDR3 DNA that was read is TGTGCCATCAGAGGGACAGAAATCCAAGAGACC.

Of note for this clone: The CDR3 extends 3 residues past the end of the read, so its final part is completed from the germline J gene. The rearrangement links TRBV20-1 to TRBJ2-7; TRBD2 agrees at 8 bases. This CDR3 region has 15 residues. Germline V gene sequence: CDR1 DFQATT, CDR2 SNEGSKA (reference sequence). V lost 1 base and J lost 3; bases outside the gene matches: 8. CDR3 bases read: TGCAGTGCTAGAGTTCCCGGGGGGGTTTTCTACGAG. Protein: CSARVPGGVFYE. The complete CDR3 protein is CSARVPGGVFYEQYF.

CDR3 DNA, as far as it was read: TGTGCCAGCAGTTACCCCGGACTAGACACAGATACG. The encoded protein is CASSYPGLDTDT. The CDR3 in full is CASSYPGLDTDTQYF. The chain combines TRBV6-2 or TRBV6-3 with TRBJ2-3, with TRBD2 matching over 7 bases. The read ends 3 residues early relative to the CDR3; the germline J gene fills the gap. Unmatched junction bases numbered 4, after V lost 2 bases and J lost 2 bases. The length of the CDR3 is 15 residues. Per the germline V gene, CDR1 is MNHEY and CDR2 is SVGEGT.

On this clone: Sequencing ends 3 residues short of the CDR3 end; the germline J gene provides the rest. J is TRBJ2-2 and V is TRBV7-9; D is uncertain. Germline V CDR1 and CDR2: SEHNR, FQNEAQ (reference sequence). Deletions cut 1 base from V and 4 bases from J, with 4 bases between. The CDR3 runs to 13 residues. The CDR3 bases that were read are TGTGCCAGCAGCTTAGACACCACCGGGGAG. Translating it yields CASSLDTTGE. The whole CDR3 sequence is CASSLDTTGELFF.

As concerns this clone: The CDR3 end lies 3 residues beyond the end of the read and is filled in from the germline J gene. This sequence joins TRBV13 and TRBJ1-5; D call uncertain. Trimming cost V 0 bases and J 0 bases, with 12 bases left between them. The CDR3 extends over 17 amino acids. Looked up from germline, CDR1 is PRHDT and CDR2 is FYEKMQ (reference sequence). CDR3 region: CASSLGLAGYSNQPQHF. The DNA read from the CDR3 is TGTGCCAGCAGCTTAGGCCTGGCAGGCTATAGCAATCAGCCC.

Details on this clone: The read falls 3 residues short of the CDR3 end, and the missing part is taken from the germline J gene. The chain carries TRBV20-1 and TRBJ2-7; a weak D match, TRBD2 (5 bases). This CDR3 is built from 14 residues. V was clipped by 2 bases and J by 2 bases, with 13 bases between them. Looked up from germline, CDR1 is DFQATT and CDR2 is SNEGSKA (reference sequence). CDR3 sequence reads: CSARLAPRAYEQYF. The sequenced part of the CDR3 DNA is TGCAGTGCTAGACTTGCCCCGAGGGCCTACGAG.

Concerning this clone: From the germline J gene comes the end of the CDR3, since the read stops 3 residues before it. This chain uses TRBV11-3 with TRBJ1-6; 8 bases line up with TRBD1. Trimming removed 4 bases from V and 7 bases from J; junction bases left unmatched: 3. Germline CDR1 and CDR2: SGHNT and YENEEA. The CDR3 runs to 14 residues. The part of the CDR3 DNA that was read is TGTGCCAGCAGCTCAGGGGGCAGGAATTCACCC. It codes for CASSSGGRNSP. The whole CDR3 sequence reads CASSSGGRNSPLHF.

About this clone itself: From the germline J gene comes the end of the CDR3, since the read stops 3 residues before it. The chain uses TRBV19 and TRBJ2-7, with 10 bases lining up with TRBD1. The CDR3 length is 17 residues. The trim removed 1 base at V and 3 bases at J, leaving 9 bases unmatched. Germline-derived CDR1 and CDR2 are LNHDA and SQIVND (reference sequence). The CDR3 sequence: CASSIAKTGGEGYEQYF. CDR3 bases read: TGTGCCAGTAGTATAGCTAAGACAGGGGGCGAGGGCTACGAG.

With regard to this clone: The read terminates 3 residues before the CDR3 end, so the remaining end is supplied by the germline J gene. This rearrangement joins TRBV10-1 to TRBJ2-3; TRBD2 matches 7 bases. V shed 3 bases, J shed 2 bases, and the junction held 2 bases outside the gene matches. The CDR3 covers 14 residues. Germline V CDR1 and CDR2: WNHNN, SYGVQD (reference sequence). CDR3 residues: CASSESGITDTQYF. CDR3 DNA, as far as it was read: TGCGCCAGCAGTGAAAGCGGGATCACAGATACG.

Worth noting for this clone: The sequence runs out 3 residues before the end of the CDR3; the remainder is reconstructed from the germline J gene. This sequence joins TRBV7-6 and TRBJ2-1, with unresolved D. There are 15 residues in the CDR3. Trimming took 1 base from V and 2 from J, leaving 9 bases between them. Germline V gene data show CDR1 as SGHVS and CDR2 as FNYEAQ. The CDR3 DNA, read in part, is TGTGCCAGCAGCTTAGGTCTCGTCCCCTACAATGAG. It yields the protein CASSLGLVPYNE. The CDR3, in full, reads CASSLGLVPYNEQFF. Supplemented by reference TRBV7-6 and TRBJ2-1, the full variable domain reads GAGVSQSPRYKVTKRGQDVALRCDPISGHVSLYWYRQALGQGPEFLTYFNYEAQQDKSGLPNDRFSAERPEGSISTLTIQRTEQRDSAMYRCASSLGLVPYNEQFFGPGTRLTVL.

Details on this clone: The sequence runs out 3 residues before the end of the CDR3; the remainder is reconstructed from the germline J gene. The J gene is TRBJ2-5, the V gene TRBV10-3; a possible D gene is TRBD1 (6 bases). This CDR3 comprises 15 residues. CDR1 ENHRY and CDR2 SYGVKD come from the germline V gene. V was trimmed by 0 bases and J by 4 bases, leaving 12 bases between them. The CDR3 region is CAISESQGWSETQYF. The CDR3 DNA, read in part, is TGTGCCATCAGTGAGTCACAGGGATGGTCAGAGACC.